Listed below are T cell receptor beta chains from one sample, sequenced in a study of T cell responses to AZD1222 COVID-19 vaccine. The repertoire was sequenced with immunoSEQ multiplex PCR; TCRdb's copy has only in-frame clones and lacks some. The sample holds 85,000 to 90,000 clones, roughly 87% seen once. Sequences were derived from peripheral blood, sampled 28 days after the second AZD1222 dose. The receptors were sampled from an adult who received the AZD1222 COVID-19 vaccine. CDR3s include the opening cysteine and the closing phenylalanine or tryptophan. D genes are given only for firm matches. Some rows have no size entry. The others give once, few or many, or a class for an expanded clone.

V gene	J gene	D gene	clone size	CDR3 protein	CDR3 DNA
TRBV28	TRBJ1-5	.	.	CASSPEGMGNQPQHF	TGTGCCAGCAGCCCTGAGGGTATGGGCAATCAGCCCCAGCATTTT
TRBV15	TRBJ2-1	.	.	CATSRGGDEQFF	TGTGCCACCAGCAGAGGGGGGGATGAGCAGTTCTTC
TRBV18	TRBJ1-6	.	.	CASSPQSNNSPLHF	TGTGCCAGCTCACCGCAGAGCAATAATTCACCCCTCCACTTT
TRBV4-1	TRBJ1-5	.	.	CASSQPGHGSNQPQHF	TGCGCCAGCAGTCAACCGGGACATGGAAGCAATCAGCCCCAGCATTTT
TRBV7-2	TRBJ2-3	.	.	CASSLGPRETDTQYF	TGTGCCAGCAGCTTAGGACCCAGAGAAACAGATACGCAGTATTTT
TRBV6-6	TRBJ2-5	TRBD2	.	CASRDTGLAGGETQYF	TGTGCCAGCAGGGACACGGGACTAGCGGGGGGTGAGACCCAGTACTTC
TRBV9	TRBJ2-7	.	.	CASSPSAVGRYYEQYF	TGTGCCAGCAGCCCCAGCGCGGTCGGAAGGTACTACGAGCAGTACTTC
TRBV7-9	TRBJ1-2	.	.	CASSLFPDRFSIGYTF	TGTGCCAGCAGCTTATTCCCCGACAGGTTCTCTATTGGCTACACCTTC
TRBV5-1	TRBJ2-1	.	.	CASSLLANEQFF	TGCGCCAGCAGCTTGCTAGCGAATGAGCAGTTCTTC
TRBV19	TRBJ2-2	.	.	CASWDIFFTGELFF	TGTGCCAGTTGGGACATCTTTTTCACCGGGGAGCTGTTTTTT
TRBV14	TRBJ2-7	TRBD1	.	CASSPRDRTYEQYF	TGTGCCAGCAGCCCCCGGGACAGAACGTACGAGCAGTACTTC
TRBV2	TRBJ1-5	TRBD1	.	CASSVIAGQGAYSNQPQHF	TGTGCCAGCAGTGTGATTGCGGGACAGGGTGCTTACAGCAATCAGCCCCAGCATTTT
TRBV3-1/TRBV3-2	TRBJ2-2	.	.	CASSLPKLGTGELFF	TGTGCCAGCAGCCTACCTAAGTTGGGCACCGGGGAGCTGTTTTTT
TRBV7-9	TRBJ2-7	TRBD1	.	CASSLSAGTAGYEQYF	TGTGCCAGCAGCTTAAGCGCCGGGACAGCAGGCTACGAGCAGTACTTC
TRBV7-9	TRBJ2-2	.	.	CASSFPTTGELFF	TGTGCCAGCAGCTTCCCGACCACCGGGGAGCTGTTTTTT
TRBV7-9	TRBJ2-1	TRBD2	.	CASSQLAGSYNEQFF	TGTGCCAGCAGCCAACTAGCGGGCTCCTACAATGAGCAGTTCTTC
TRBV6-2/TRBV6-3	TRBJ1-5	.	.	CASSYSSPTSNQPQHF	TGTGCCAGCAGTTACTCGAGTCCTACTAGCAATCAGCCCCAGCATTTT
TRBV28	TRBJ2-3	.	.	CASSPGRRGTDTQYF	TGTGCCAGCAGTCCAGGGAGGAGGGGCACAGATACGCAGTATTTT
TRBV11-2	TRBJ2-5	.	few	CASSLEGGRFQETQYF	TGTGCCAGCAGCTTAGAGGGAGGACGGTTCCAAGAGACCCAGTACTTC
TRBV4-2	TRBJ2-3	TRBD2	few	CASSQVLAGGVDTQYF	TGTGCCAGCAGCCAAGTGCTAGCGGGGGGGGTAGATACGCAGTATTTT
TRBV19	TRBJ2-3	.	.	CASSIGGGLDTQYF	TGTGCCAGTAGTATCGGCGGGGGCCTTGATACGCAGTATTTT
TRBV5-4	TRBJ1-1	.	.	CASSLWSSAEAFF	TGTGCCAGCAGCTTGTGGAGTAGCGCTGAAGCTTTCTTT
TRBV5-1	TRBJ2-2	TRBD1	.	CASSLGQGRPGELFF	TGCGCCAGCAGCCTCGGACAGGGGAGGCCCGGGGAGCTGTTTTTT
TRBV15	TRBJ2-1	TRBD2	.	CATRAGGINEQFF	TGTGCCACCAGAGCGGGGGGGATTAATGAGCAGTTCTTC
TRBV4-3	TRBJ2-2	TRBD1	.	CASSQDRTGWAGELFF	TGCGCCAGCAGCCAAGATAGGACAGGGTGGGCCGGGGAGCTGTTTTTT
TRBV27	TRBJ2-5	.	.	CASSLSGRQETQYF	TGTGCCAGCAGTTTATCAGGGCGACAAGAGACCCAGTACTTC
TRBV9	TRBJ2-3	TRBD1	.	CASSSRQGTQYF	TGTGCCAGCAGCTCACGACAGGGGACGCAGTATTTT
TRBV27	TRBJ2-5	TRBD1	.	CASSSTPGQQETQYF	TGTGCCAGCAGTTCGACCCCGGGACAGCAAGAGACCCAGTACTTC
TRBV12-3/TRBV12-4	TRBJ1-2	TRBD1	.	CASRKWTGLGYTF	TGTGCCAGCAGGAAATGGACAGGGCTAGGCTACACCTTC
TRBV11-3	TRBJ1-1	.	.	CASSLALNTEAFF	TGTGCCAGCAGCTTAGCCCTTAACACTGAAGCTTTCTTT
TRBV18	TRBJ1-2	.	once	CASSPSAGIYGYTF	TGTGCCAGCTCCCCTTCGGCGGGTATCTATGGCTACACCTTC
TRBV19	TRBJ2-2	.	.	CASSTWDSLGELFF	TGTGCCAGTAGTACTTGGGACTCCCTGGGGGAGCTGTTTTTT
TRBV2	TRBJ2-7	TRBD1	once	CASSRRTGGHEQYF	TGTGCCAGCAGTCGGCGGACAGGGGGCCACGAGCAGTACTTC
TRBV10-3	TRBJ1-5	.	.	CAISSSPDQPQHF	TGTGCCATCAGCTCCAGCCCCGATCAGCCCCAGCATTTT
TRBV28	TRBJ1-5	.	.	CASSHHQPQHF	TGTGCCAGCAGTCATCATCAGCCCCAGCATTTT
TRBV5-6	TRBJ2-4	.	few	CASSGGGGPDAKNIQYF	TGTGCCAGCAGCGGGGGCGGGGGACCGGATGCCAAAAACATTCAGTACTTC
TRBV19	TRBJ2-7	TRBD1	.	CASSIRGTYEQYF	TGTGCCAGTAGTATCAGGGGGACCTACGAGCAGTACTTC
TRBV7-2	TRBJ2-7	TRBD2	once	CASSLRLAGSYEQYF	TGTGCCAGCAGCTTAAGGTTAGCGGGGTCCTACGAGCAGTACTTC
TRBV4-2	TRBJ1-5	.	.	CASSQGMGNQPQHF	TGTGCCAGCAGCCAAGGAATGGGAAATCAGCCCCAGCATTTT
TRBV10-3	TRBJ2-1	.	.	CATGSSTGKGHNEQFF	TGTGCCACCGGCTCAAGCACAGGGAAAGGACACAATGAGCAGTTCTTC
TRBV3-1/TRBV3-2	TRBJ1-2	.	few	CASSRITANYGYTF	TGTGCCAGCAGCCGGATAACAGCTAACTATGGCTACACCTTC
TRBV4-3	TRBJ1-3	.	.	CASSQVSGNSGNTIYF	TGCGCCAGCAGCCAAGTCTCTGGGAACTCTGGAAACACCATATATTTT
TRBV3-1/TRBV3-2	TRBJ1-4	.	.	CASSPWTGAEKLFF	TGTGCCAGCAGCCCTTGGACGGGGGCCGAAAAACTGTTTTTT
TRBV28	TRBJ1-1	TRBD1	.	CASRMPGQGVMPEAFF	TGTGCCAGCAGAATGCCGGGACAGGGGGTTATGCCTGAAGCTTTCTTT
TRBV6-5	TRBJ2-5	TRBD1	few	CASSFGQGKGETQYF	TGTGCCAGCAGTTTCGGACAGGGGAAGGGAGAGACCCAGTACTTC